The 24 T cell receptor beta chains below were found in one sample sequenced in a study of regulatory T cells in long-lasting Graves disease. Libraries of TCR beta came from iRepertoire HTBI primers plus Arm-PCR of CDR3 regions. TCRdb reprocessed the multiplex PCR reads with MiXCR, giving one entry per CDR3 protein. The sample holds roughly 300,000 distinct CDR3 sequences; around 20% are singletons and the top ten take roughly three fifths. The time point denotes: persistent/refractory GD, antithyroid drugs over 5 years with positive TRAb. Generation of the TCR library employed RNA extracted from PBMCs. Specimen: peripheral blood mononuclear cells (PBMCs), collected when the disease was refractory, from a patient treated with antithyroid drugs. The source is a female donor with Graves disease.

This clonotype was counted at least ten times. This chain connects TRBV2 to TRBJ2-7; D gene ambiguous. V was clipped by 1 base and J by 0 bases, with 10 bases between them. Germline CDR1 reads SNHLY; CDR2 reads FYNNEI. CDR3 size: 15 residues. CDR3 residues: CASSEGLVSSYEQYF. The CDR3 nucleotides read TGTGCCAGCAGTGAAGGACTGGTGAGCTCCTACGAGCAGTACTTC.

In its sample, this clonotype was seen many times. The chain couples TRBV6-1 to TRBJ1-2, with a tentative D call TRBD1 (5 bases). The CDR3 contains 13 residues. V was cut by 6 bases and J by 3 bases, with 11 bases left in between. Germline V gene lookup returns CDR1 MNHNS and CDR2 SASEGT. The DNA of the CDR3 is TGTGCCAGCAGCGAACAGGACTACTATGGCTACACCTTC. It specifies CASSEQDYYGYTF.

The V and J genes are TRBV29-1 and TRBJ2-5; D not certain. Germline-derived CDR1 and CDR2 are SQVTM and ANQGSEA. V lost 3 bases, J lost 1 base, and 3 bases lay in between. CDR3 length equals 11 residues. The CDR3 DNA is TGCAGCGTTGATCGCCAAGAGACCCAGTACTTC. This gives the protein CSVDRQETQYF.

The genes are TRBV6-1 and TRBJ2-1, with D tentatively TRBD2 (5 bases). Germline V gives CDR1 MNHNS, CDR2 SASEGT. This CDR3 spans 16 amino acids. Trimming removed 5 bases at V and 0 bases at J, with 14 bases between. The CDR3 region is CASSPQEVSSYNEQFF. CDR3 in DNA: TGTGCCAGCAGTCCCCAGGAGGTGAGCTCCTACAATGAGCAGTTCTTC.

J is TRBJ1-2 and V is TRBV18; weak D call: TRBD1 (6 bases). The germline CDR1 and CDR2 sequences are KGHSH and LQKENI. V was shortened by 3 bases and J by 4 bases, with 15 bases between the two germline ends. The CDR3 consists of 15 residues. Here the CDR3 reads CASSPGGGVSYGYTF. The CDR3 DNA sequence: TGTGCCAGCTCACCGGGCGGGGGCGTCAGCTATGGCTACACCTTC.

A note on this clonotype: Just one base apart from a much larger clone, this may be a read error. Likely a read error: the CDR3 ends without its conserved phenylalanine or tryptophan. The chain is built from TRBV2 and TRBJ1-1, with TRBD1 identical over 9 bases. CDR3 size: 12 residues. Germline CDR1 is SNHLY and CDR2 is FYNNEI. V lost 4 bases and J lost 6; bases outside the gene matches: 0. DNA for the CDR3: TGTGCCAGCAGTGGGGACAGGGCTGAAGCTTTCCTT. Translating it yields CASSGDRAEAFL.

This clonotype was seen a handful of times. Mismatch with germline at one junction end may stem from a read error. This chain connects TRBV6-2 or TRBV6-3 to TRBJ2-7, with 10 bases fitting TRBD1. CDR1 and CDR2 from the germline V gene are MNHEY and SVGEGT. The CDR3 has 15 amino acids. The CDR3 region has the DNA TGTACCAGCAGAACGACAGGGGGCTCGGGCTACGAGCAGTACTTC. Translating it yields CTSRTTGGSGYEQYF.

In this sample, this clonotype turned up many times. The chain is built from TRBV6-1 and TRBJ1-1, with no clear D. With 4 bases removed from V and 0 bases from J, the gap between germline ends came to 6 bases. Germline lookup yields CDR1 MNHNS and CDR2 SASEGT. The CDR3 extends over 13 amino acids. CDR3 loop: CASSGTMNTEAFF. The CDR3 DNA follows: TGTGCCAGCAGTGGAACGATGAACACTGAAGCTTTCTTT.

V gene TRBV10-3 combines with J gene TRBJ1-2; D unclear. Germline V gene lookup returns CDR1 ENHRY and CDR2 SYGVKD. Trimming stripped 4 bases from V and 4 bases from J, with 10 bases between. The CDR3 sequence is 13 residues long. The CDR3 reads CAISAGESYGYTF. Here the CDR3 DNA reads TGTGCCATCAGTGCTGGGGAGAGCTATGGCTACACCTTC.

The sample holds many counts of this clonotype. The chain links TRBV20-1 to TRBJ1-4, with 8 bases that match TRBD1. The CDR3 consists of 16 residues. The ends lost 5 bases at V and 0 bases at J; junction bases unmatched: 8. From germline, CDR1 is DFQATT and CDR2 SNEGSKA (reference sequence). CDR3 in DNA: TGCAGTGCTCGGCTACAGGGGGATGCAACTAATGAAAAACTGTTTTTT. This sequence encodes CSARLQGDATNEKLFF.

V usage is TRBV19 and J usage is TRBJ2-1; D might be TRBD2 (6 bases). V was pared by 9 bases and J by 8 bases, with 20 bases between. The CDR3 loop spans 14 amino acids. CDR1 LNHDA and CDR2 SQIVND come from the germline V gene (reference sequence). The CDR3 sequence is CASNRVSGADEQFF. The CDR3 nucleotides are TGTGCCAGCAATCGTGTGTCGGGAGCTGATGAGCAGTTCTTC.

As concerns this clonotype: This CDR3 fails to terminate in the conserved phenylalanine or tryptophan, so it likely reflects a read error. This sequence joins TRBV4-3 and TRBJ2-4; TRBD1 is a possible D gene (5 bases). Germline CDR1 and CDR2: LGHNA and YSLEER. The CDR3 covers 13 residues. The V end was cut by 1 base, the J end by 5 bases, with 6 bases between. The DNA of the CDR3 is TGCGCCAGCAGCCAAGTAGGGGAAAACATTCAGTACTCC. This sequence encodes CASSQVGENIQYS.

This clonotype was seen many times. V gene TRBV6-2 or TRBV6-3 combines with J gene TRBJ2-2, with D perhaps being TRBD1 or TRBD2 (5 bases each). Germline assignment: CDR1 MNHEY and CDR2 SVGEGT. The CDR3 length is 13 residues. V dropped 2 bases and J dropped 7 bases, with 8 bases sitting between them. This CDR3 is CASSYGGVGELFF. The CDR3 DNA follows: TGTGCCAGCAGTTACGGGGGTGTCGGGGAGCTGTTTTTT.

This clonotype was counted ten times or more. The CDR3 sequence is CAWGTGGEKLFF. As DNA, the CDR3 is TGTGCCTGGGGGACAGGGGGAGAAAAACTGTTTTTT. The genes are TRBV30 and TRBJ1-4, with 11 nucleotides matching TRBD1. Trimming took 5 bases from V and 8 from J; bases not matched to a gene: 1. Germline loops: CDR1 GTSNPN, CDR2 SVGIG (reference sequence). The CDR3 has 12 residues.

This clonotype was seen only a few times. The chain employs TRBV7-3 and TRBJ1-1; D gene ambiguous. Germline CDR1 reads SGHTA; CDR2 reads FQGTGA. The CDR3 has 13 residues. V was cut by 5 bases and J by 10 bases, with 17 bases left in between. The CDR3 nucleotides read TGTGCCAGCAGCCCACGGGCTCAGTCGTCAGCTTTCTTT. Protein product: CASSPRAQSSAFF.

At least ten counts were recorded for this clonotype. J is TRBJ2-7 and V is TRBV28; 8 bases line up with TRBD2. The germline V gene has CDR1 MDHEN and CDR2 SYDVKM. With V trimmed by 3 bases and J by 8 bases, 9 bases remained unmatched. The CDR3 totals 14 residues. CDR3 coding DNA: TGTGCCAGCAGTTTTGTAACTAGCGGCCCCCAGCAGTACTTC. Protein: CASSFVTSGPQQYF.

This chain joins TRBV20-1 and TRBJ2-5; 10 bases fit TRBD2. CDR1 and CDR2 from the germline V gene are DFQATT and SNEGSKA (reference sequence). This CDR3 spans 15 amino acids. After removal of 3 bases from V and 3 bases from J, the junction contained 7 bases not matched to a gene. The CDR3 coding sequence is TGCAGTGCTAGGGAACTTGGACTAGCGGAAGAGACCCAGTACTTC. Its translation: CSARELGLAEETQYF.

The chain recombines TRBV7-9 with TRBJ2-1, with 10 bases fitting TRBD2. The V and J ends lost 1 base and 5 bases, in that order; junction bases with no gene match: 8. The CDR3 has 17 residues. Germline CDR1 reads SEHNR; CDR2 reads FQNEAQ (reference sequence). The CDR3 nucleotides read TGTGCCAGCAGCTTAGAGGCTAGCGGGAGTTTGGACAATGAGCAGTTCTTC. Its protein product is CASSLEASGSLDNEQFF.

In this sample, this clonotype turned up a few times. The V and J genes are TRBV7-3 and TRBJ2-1, with 9 positions matching TRBD2. The CDR3 is made up of 16 amino acids. After removal of 5 bases from V and 3 bases from J, the junction contained 8 bases not matched to a gene. Per germline, CDR1 SGHTA and CDR2 FQGTGA. The CDR3: CASSDIAGEGYNEQFF. The CDR3 nucleotides read TGTGCCAGCAGCGATATAGCGGGAGAGGGCTACAATGAGCAGTTCTTC.

A note on this clonotype: A much larger clone sits a single nucleotide away, making a read error possible. V is TRBV7-9 and J is TRBJ2-7; 13 bases line up with TRBD2. Germline V lookup: CDR1 SEHNR, CDR2 FQNEAQ (reference sequence). Unmatched junction bases numbered 3, after V lost 4 bases and J lost 6 bases. The CDR3 consists of 14 residues. The CDR3 sequence is CASSSGTSGTEQYF. CDR3 in DNA: TGTGCCAGCAGCTCCGGGACTAGCGGGACCGAGCAGTACTTC.

The chain carries TRBV4-3 and TRBJ1-1; 9 bases map to TRBD1. CDR1 and CDR2 from the germline V gene are LGHNA and YSLEER. V dropped 4 bases and J dropped 6; count of bases not matched to a gene: 12. The CDR3 runs to 16 residues. Here the CDR3 reads CASSLRGWTGDPEAFF. CDR3 DNA: TGCGCCAGCAGCCTCCGAGGTTGGACAGGGGACCCTGAAGCTTTCTTT.

This clonotype has ten or more counts. The genes are TRBV30 and TRBJ2-7; possibly TRBD2 for D (7 bases). The germline V and J ends were trimmed by 4 bases and 7 bases, with 26 bases remaining between them. The CDR3 spans 16 residues. The germline V gene encodes CDR1 GTSNPN and CDR2 SVGIG (reference sequence). The CDR3 is CAWTGGGLTNAVEQYF. As DNA, the CDR3 is TGTGCCTGGACTGGCGGGGGCCTTACTAATGCCGTGGAGCAGTACTTC.

V gene TRBV19 combines with J gene TRBJ2-5; tentatively, D is TRBD1 or TRBD2 (5 bases each). The germline V gene encodes CDR1 LNHDA and CDR2 SQIVND (reference sequence). The CDR3 is made up of 13 amino acids. Trimming shortened V by 6 bases and J by 3 bases, and 11 bases separated the two germline ends. CDR3 in amino acids: CASSTGTKETQYF. CDR3 DNA: TGTGCCAGTAGCACCGGGACCAAAGAGACCCAGTACTTC. The whole variable domain, filled in from reference TRBV19 and TRBJ2-5, reads DGGITQSPKYLFRKEGQNVTLSCEQNLNHDAMYWYRQDPGQGLRLIYYSQIVNDFQKGDIAEGYSVSREKKESFPLTVTSAQKNPTAFYLCASSTGTKETQYFGPGTRLLVL.

This clonotype appeared a few times. The J gene is TRBJ1-1, the V gene TRBV5-1, with D possibly matching TRBD1 (6 bases). This CDR3 has 15 amino acids. V was clipped by 0 bases and J by 4 bases, with 13 bases between them. The germline V gene has CDR1 SGHRS and CDR2 YFSETQ. The CDR3 is CASSLASGAVTEAFF. CDR3 DNA sequence: TGCGCCAGCAGCTTGGCCTCGGGGGCTGTCACTGAAGCTTTCTTT.